This TCR beta chain was identified during a study of CD8 T cells in ankylosing spondylitis. Study-wide results and limits: The authors found the disease-linked clones to be CD8+ and relatively rare in peripheral blood. Seemingly distinctive of ankylosing spondylitis blood was a TCR beta motif formed by eight highly homologous variants. Disease-associated clones were reportedly significantly overrepresented in matched ankylosing spondylitis synovial fluid.

Each TCR beta library was made by quantitative 5'-RACE that incorporated molecular barcodes. TCRdb re-derived calls from the 5' RACE reads in MiXCR, one entry per CDR3 protein. This sample has about 310,000 distinct CDR3 sequences, with 20% to 25% found just once. Germline V lookup: CDR1 SEHNR, CDR2 FQNEAQ (reference sequence). This CDR3 has 16 amino acids. Trimming stripped 5 bases from V and 5 bases from J, with 21 bases between. A note on this clonotype: Its specificity is unknown.

Source material: blood, either unsorted or a sorted T cell fraction (not recorded which). The source is a female donor with ankylosing spondylitis or in good health (not recorded which). This chain connects TRBV7-9 to TRBJ1-2; perhaps TRBD1 as D (6 bases). The CDR3, as DNA: TGTGCCAGCAGCCAAGGGGCCGAGGACAGAACTTATGGCTACACCTTC. Translating gives CASSQGAEDRTYGYTF.